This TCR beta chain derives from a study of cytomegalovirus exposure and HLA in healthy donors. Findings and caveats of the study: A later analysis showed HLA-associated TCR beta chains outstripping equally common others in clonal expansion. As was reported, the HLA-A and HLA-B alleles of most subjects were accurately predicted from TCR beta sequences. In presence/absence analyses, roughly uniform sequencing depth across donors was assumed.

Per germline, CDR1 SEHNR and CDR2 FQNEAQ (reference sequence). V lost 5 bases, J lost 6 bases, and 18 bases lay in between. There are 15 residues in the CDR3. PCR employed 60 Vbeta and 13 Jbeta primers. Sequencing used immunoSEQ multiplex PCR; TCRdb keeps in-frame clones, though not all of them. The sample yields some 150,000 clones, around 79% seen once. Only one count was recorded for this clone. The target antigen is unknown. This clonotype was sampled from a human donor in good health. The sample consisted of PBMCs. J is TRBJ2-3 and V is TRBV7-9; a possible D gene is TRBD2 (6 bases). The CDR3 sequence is CASSPPQGGPDTQYF. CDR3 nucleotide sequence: TGTGCCAGCAGCCCCCCCCAAGGAGGGCCCGATACGCAGTATTTT.